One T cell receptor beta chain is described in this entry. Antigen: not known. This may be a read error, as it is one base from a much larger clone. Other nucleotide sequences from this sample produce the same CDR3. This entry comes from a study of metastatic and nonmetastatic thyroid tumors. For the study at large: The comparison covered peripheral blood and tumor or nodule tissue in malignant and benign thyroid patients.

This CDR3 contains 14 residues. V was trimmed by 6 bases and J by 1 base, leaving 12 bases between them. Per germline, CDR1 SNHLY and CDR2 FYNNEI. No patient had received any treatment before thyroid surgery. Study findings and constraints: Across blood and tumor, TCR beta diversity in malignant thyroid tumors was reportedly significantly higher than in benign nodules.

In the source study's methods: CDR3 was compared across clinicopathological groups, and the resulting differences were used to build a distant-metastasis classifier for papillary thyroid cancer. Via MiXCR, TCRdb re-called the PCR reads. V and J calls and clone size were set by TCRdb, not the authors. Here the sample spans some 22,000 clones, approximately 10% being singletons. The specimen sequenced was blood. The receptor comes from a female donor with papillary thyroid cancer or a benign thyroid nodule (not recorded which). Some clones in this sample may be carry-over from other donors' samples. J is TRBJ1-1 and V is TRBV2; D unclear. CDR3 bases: TGTGCCAGCAGGACCCGGGAGTCGAACACTGAAGCTTTCTTT. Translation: CASRTRESNTEAFF.